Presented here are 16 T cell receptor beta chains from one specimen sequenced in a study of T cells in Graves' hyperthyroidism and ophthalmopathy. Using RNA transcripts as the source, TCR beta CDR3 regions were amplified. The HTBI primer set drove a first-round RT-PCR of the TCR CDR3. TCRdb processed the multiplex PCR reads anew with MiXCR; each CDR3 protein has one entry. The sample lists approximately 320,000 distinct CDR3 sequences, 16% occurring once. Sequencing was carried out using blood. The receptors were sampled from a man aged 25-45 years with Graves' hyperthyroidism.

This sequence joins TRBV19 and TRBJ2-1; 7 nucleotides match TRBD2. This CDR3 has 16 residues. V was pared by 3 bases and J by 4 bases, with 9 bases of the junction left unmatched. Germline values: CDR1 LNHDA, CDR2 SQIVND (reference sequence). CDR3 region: CASSISGGTQYNEQFF. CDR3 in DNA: TGTGCCAGTAGTATTTCGGGGGGAACTCAATACAATGAGCAGTTCTTC. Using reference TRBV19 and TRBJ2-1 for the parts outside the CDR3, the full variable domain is DGGITQSPKYLFRKEGQNVTLSCEQNLNHDAMYWYRQDPGQGLRLIYYSQIVNDFQKGDIAEGYSVSREKKESFPLTVTSAQKNPTAFYLCASSISGGTQYNEQFFGPGTRLTVL.

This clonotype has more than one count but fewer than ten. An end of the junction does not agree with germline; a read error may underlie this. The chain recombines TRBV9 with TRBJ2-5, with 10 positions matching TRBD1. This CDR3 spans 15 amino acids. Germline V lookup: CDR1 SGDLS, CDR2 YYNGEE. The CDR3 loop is CANSKDRGIWETQYF. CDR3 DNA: TGTGCCAACAGCAAGGACAGGGGGATTTGGGAGACCCAGTACTTC.

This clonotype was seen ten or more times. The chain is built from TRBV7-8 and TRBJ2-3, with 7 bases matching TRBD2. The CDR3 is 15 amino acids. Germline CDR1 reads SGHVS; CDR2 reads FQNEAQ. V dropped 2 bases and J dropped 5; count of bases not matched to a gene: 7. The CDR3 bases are TGTGCCAGCAGCTTAATAGCGGGTTGGATAGATACGCAGTATTTT. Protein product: CASSLIAGWIDTQYF.

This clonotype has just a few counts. The CDR3: CSAGRGRGGNTIYF. CDR3 nucleotide sequence: TGCAGTGCCGGTAGGGGCAGGGGAGGAAACACCATATATTTT. This chain connects TRBV20-1 to TRBJ1-3; D possibly corresponds to TRBD1 (6 bases). Germline loops: CDR1 DFQATT, CDR2 SNEGSKA (reference sequence). This CDR3 region has 14 residues. V lost 6 bases and J 4 bases, leaving 16 bases between the germline ends.

CDR3 residues: CASRVSGRGWQPQHF. DNA for the CDR3: TGTGCCAGCAGAGTTTCGGGGCGGGGGTGGCAGCCCCAGCATTTT. The chain combines TRBV28 with TRBJ1-5, with D tentatively TRBD1 (5 bases). The CDR3 is 15 amino acids. The V end lost 6 bases, the J end lost 7 bases, and 19 bases lay between the germline ends. Germline CDR1 is MDHEN and CDR2 is SYDVKM.

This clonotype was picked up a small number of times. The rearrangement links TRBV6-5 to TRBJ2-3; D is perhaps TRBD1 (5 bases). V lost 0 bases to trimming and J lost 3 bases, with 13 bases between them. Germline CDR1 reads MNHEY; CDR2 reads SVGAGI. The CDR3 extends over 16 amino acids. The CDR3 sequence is CASSYSPLRQTDTQYF. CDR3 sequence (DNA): TGTGCCAGCAGTTACTCTCCCCTCAGACAGACAGATACGCAGTATTTT.

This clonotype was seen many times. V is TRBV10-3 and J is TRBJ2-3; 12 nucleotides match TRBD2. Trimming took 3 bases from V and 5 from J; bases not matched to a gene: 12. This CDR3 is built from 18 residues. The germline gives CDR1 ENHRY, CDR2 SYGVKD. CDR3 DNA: TGTGCCATCAGTGAAACTAGCGGGAGGCCTCCATTAGGAGATACGCAGTATTTT. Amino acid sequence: CAISETSGRPPLGDTQYF.

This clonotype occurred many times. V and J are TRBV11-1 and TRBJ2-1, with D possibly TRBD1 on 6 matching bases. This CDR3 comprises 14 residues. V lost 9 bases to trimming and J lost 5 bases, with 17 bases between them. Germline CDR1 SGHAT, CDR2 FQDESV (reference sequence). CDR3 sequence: CASSRRGKNNEQFF. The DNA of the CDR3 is TGTGCCAGTTCCCGCAGGGGAAAAAACAATGAGCAGTTCTTC.

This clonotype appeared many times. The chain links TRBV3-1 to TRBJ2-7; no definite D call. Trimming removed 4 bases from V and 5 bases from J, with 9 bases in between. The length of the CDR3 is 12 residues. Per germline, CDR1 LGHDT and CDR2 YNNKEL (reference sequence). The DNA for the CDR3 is TGTGCCAGCAGCCCAAGATCCCACGAGCAGTACTTC. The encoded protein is CASSPRSHEQYF.

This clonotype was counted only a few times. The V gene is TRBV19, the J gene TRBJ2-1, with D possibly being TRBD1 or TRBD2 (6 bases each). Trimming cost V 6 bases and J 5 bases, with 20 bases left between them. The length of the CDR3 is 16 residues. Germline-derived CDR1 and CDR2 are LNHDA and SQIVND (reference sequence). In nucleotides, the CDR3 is TGTGCCAGTAGCTCTCTAATCGGGGGCGCGGACAATGAGCAGTTCTTC. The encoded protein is CASSSLIGGADNEQFF.

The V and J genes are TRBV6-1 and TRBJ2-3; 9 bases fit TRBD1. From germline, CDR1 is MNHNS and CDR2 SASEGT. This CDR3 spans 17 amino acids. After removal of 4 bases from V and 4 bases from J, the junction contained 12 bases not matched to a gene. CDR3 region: CASSGLGQGPRSDTQYF. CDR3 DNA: TGTGCCAGCAGTGGCCTTGGACAGGGGCCTCGGTCAGATACGCAGTATTTT.

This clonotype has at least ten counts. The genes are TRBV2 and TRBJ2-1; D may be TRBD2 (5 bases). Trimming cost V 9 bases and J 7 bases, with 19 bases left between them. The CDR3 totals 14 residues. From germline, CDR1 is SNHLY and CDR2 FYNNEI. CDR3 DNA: TGTGCCAGTATGCCCCCAGGCTCGGGAAATGAGCAGTTCTTC. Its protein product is CASMPPGSGNEQFF.

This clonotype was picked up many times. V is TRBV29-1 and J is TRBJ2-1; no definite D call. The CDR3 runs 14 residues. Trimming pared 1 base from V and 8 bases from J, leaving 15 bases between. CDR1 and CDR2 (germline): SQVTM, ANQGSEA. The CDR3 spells CSVEVDTVGDEQFF. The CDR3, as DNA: TGCAGCGTTGAAGTCGACACCGTTGGGGATGAGCAGTTCTTC.

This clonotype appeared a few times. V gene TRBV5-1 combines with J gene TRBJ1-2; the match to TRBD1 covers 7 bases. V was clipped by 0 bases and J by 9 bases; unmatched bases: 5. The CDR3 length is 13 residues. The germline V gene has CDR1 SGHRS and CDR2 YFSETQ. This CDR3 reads CASSLVGQSRYTF. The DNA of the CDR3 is TGCGCCAGCAGCTTGGTGGGACAGTCGCGCTACACCTTC. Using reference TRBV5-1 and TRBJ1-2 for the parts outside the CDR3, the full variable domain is KAGVTQTPRYLIKTRGQQVTLSCSPISGHRSVSWYQQTPGQGLQFLFEYFSETQRNKGNFPGRFSGRQFSNSRSEMNVSTLELGDSALYLCASSLVGQSRYTFGSGTRLTVV.

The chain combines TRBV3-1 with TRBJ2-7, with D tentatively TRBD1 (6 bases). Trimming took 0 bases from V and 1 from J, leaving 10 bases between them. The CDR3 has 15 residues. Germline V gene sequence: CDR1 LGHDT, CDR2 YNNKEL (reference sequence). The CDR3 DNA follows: TGTGCCAGCAGCCAAGAAACAGGGTTTTCCTACGAGCAGTACTTC. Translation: CASSQETGFSYEQYF.

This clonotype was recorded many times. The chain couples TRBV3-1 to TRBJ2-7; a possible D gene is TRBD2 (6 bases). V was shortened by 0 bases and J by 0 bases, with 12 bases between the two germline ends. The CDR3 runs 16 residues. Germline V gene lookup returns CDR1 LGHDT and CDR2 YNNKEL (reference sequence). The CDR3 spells CASSQDVAGPSYEQYF. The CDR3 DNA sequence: TGTGCCAGCAGCCAAGATGTGGCGGGACCCTCCTACGAGCAGTACTTC.